Only one count was recorded for the clone carrying this T cell receptor beta chain. The target antigen is unknown. This sample was included in a study of neurological immune-mediated disorders. One entry per CDR3 protein, called by TCRdb with MiXCR from the 5' RACE reads. The sample lists 20,000 to 30,000 distinct CDR3 sequences; 10% to 15% were seen once. Points from the study as a whole: Patients with HTLV-1-associated myelopathy showed the most TCR clonal expansion. Those with multiple sclerosis showed the least, falling below healthy controls.

The CDR3 consists of 17 residues. Deletions cut 0 bases from V and 1 base from J, with 14 bases between. CDR1 and CDR2 (germline): SGHKS, YYEKEE (reference sequence). The sample was PBMCs. The chain links TRBV5-5 to TRBJ2-1; the D call may be TRBD1 or TRBD2 (5 bases each). This TCR came from an older woman with HTLV-1-associated myelopathy (HAM/TSP). In DNA form, the CDR3 reads TGTGCCAGCAGCTTGGCCCCGAGGGGCGCGTCCTACAATGAGCAGTTCTTC. This gives the protein CASSLAPRGASYNEQFF.